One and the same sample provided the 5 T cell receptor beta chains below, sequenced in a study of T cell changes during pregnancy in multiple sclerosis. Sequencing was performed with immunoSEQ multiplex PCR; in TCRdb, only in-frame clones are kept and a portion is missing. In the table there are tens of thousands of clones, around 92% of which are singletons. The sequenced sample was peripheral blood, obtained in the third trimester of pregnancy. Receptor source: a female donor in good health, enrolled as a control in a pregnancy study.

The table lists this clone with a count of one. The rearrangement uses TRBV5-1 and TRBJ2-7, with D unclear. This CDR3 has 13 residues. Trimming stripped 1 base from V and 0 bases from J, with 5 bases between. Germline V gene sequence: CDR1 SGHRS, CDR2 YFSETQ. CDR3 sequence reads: CASSLLGSYEQYF. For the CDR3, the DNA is TGCGCCAGCAGCTTGCTCGGCTCCTACGAGCAGTACTTC.

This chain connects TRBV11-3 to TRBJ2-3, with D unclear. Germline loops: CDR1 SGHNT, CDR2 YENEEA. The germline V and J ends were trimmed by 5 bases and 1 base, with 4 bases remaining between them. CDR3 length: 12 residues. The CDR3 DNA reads TGTGCCAGCAGCGGCCGCACAGATACGCAGTATTTT. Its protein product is CASSGRTDTQYF.

CDR3 region: CASSSDRGTEAFF. The CDR3 nucleotides are TGTGCCAGCAGCTCGGATCGGGGGACTGAAGCTTTCTTT. The gene calls are TRBV5-6 and TRBJ1-1, with a weak D call TRBD1 (5 bases). This CDR3 region has 13 residues. Trimming removed 3 bases from V and 5 bases from J, with 11 bases in between. The germline CDR1 and CDR2 sequences are SGHDT and YYEEEE. The variable domain in full, completed from reference TRBV5-6 and TRBJ1-1, reads DAGVTQSPTHLIKTRGQQVTLRCSPKSGHDTVSWYQQALGQGPQFIFQYYEEEERQRGNFPDRFSGHQFPNYSSELNVNALLLGDSALYLCASSSDRGTEAFFGQGTRLTVV.

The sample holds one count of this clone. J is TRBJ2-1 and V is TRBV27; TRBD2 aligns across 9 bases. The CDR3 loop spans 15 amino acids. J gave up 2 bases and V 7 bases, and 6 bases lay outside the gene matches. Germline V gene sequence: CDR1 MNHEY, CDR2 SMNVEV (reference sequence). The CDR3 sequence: CASNSLAGTYNEQFF. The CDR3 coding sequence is TGTGCCAGCAACAGTCTAGCGGGGACCTACAATGAGCAGTTCTTC.

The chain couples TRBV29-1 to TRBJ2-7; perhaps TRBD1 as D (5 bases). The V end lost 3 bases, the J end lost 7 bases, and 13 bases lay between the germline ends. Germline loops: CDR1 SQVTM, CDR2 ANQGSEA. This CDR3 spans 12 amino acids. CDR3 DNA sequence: TGCAGCGTTGAGGACACGGTGGGGGAGCAGTACTTC. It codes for CSVEDTVGEQYF.